Shown below are 21 T cell receptor beta chains from a single sample sequenced in a study of monozygotic twins with inflammatory bowel disease. TCRdb reprocessed the 5' RACE reads and reports one entry per CDR3 protein, with no DNA. This listing includes over 130,000 distinct CDR3 sequences. The specimen was blood. The receptors were gathered from a human donor with ulcerative colitis or Crohn's disease, or a healthy co-twin of an affected twin (not recorded which).

The V and J genes are TRBV5-5 and TRBJ1-5; TCRdb's D gene call, TRBD1, goes unchecked for lack of DNA. This CDR3 is 16 amino acids long. Germline values: CDR1 SGHKS, CDR2 YYEKEE (reference sequence). CDR3 in amino acids: CASSYGTGGSGQPQHF. Combining the CDR3 with reference TRBV5-5 and TRBJ1-5 gives the whole variable domain DAGVTQSPTHLIKTRGQQVTLRCSPISGHKSVSWYQQVLGQGPQFIFQYYEKEERGRGNFPDRFSARQFPNYSSELNVNALLLGDSALYLCASSYGTGGSGQPQHFGDGTRLSIL.

V and J are TRBV12-3 or TRBV12-4 and TRBJ2-1; lacking DNA, the TRBD2 call made by TCRdb goes unchecked. This CDR3 comprises 18 residues. CDR3 loop: CASSLARTSGGATNEQFF.

The chain joins TRBV7-2 to TRBJ2-7. Looked up from germline, CDR1 is SGHTA and CDR2 is FQGNSA. The CDR3 runs to 12 residues. The CDR3 here is CASSPNSYEQYF. The full variable domain, in which reference TRBV7-2 and TRBJ2-7 provide the parts outside the CDR3, is GAGVSQSPSNKVTEKGKDVELRCDPISGHTALYWYRQSLGQGLEFLIYFQGNSAPDKSGLPSDRFSAERTGGSVSTLTIQRTQQEDSAVYLCASSPNSYEQYFGPGTRLTVT.

The rearrangement links TRBV5-1 to TRBJ2-7; TCRdb designates TRBD1, a call that cannot be tested without DNA. Germline values: CDR1 SGHRS, CDR2 YFSETQ. This CDR3 is 16 amino acids long. CDR3 sequence reads: CASSPYPGAASYEQYF.

The chain combines TRBV12-3 or TRBV12-4 with TRBJ2-3; TCRdb's D gene call, TRBD1, goes unchecked for lack of DNA. This CDR3 spans 16 amino acids. CDR3 loop: CASSPSGQAITDTQYF.

The J gene is TRBJ1-2, the V gene TRBV20-1; the D gene TCRdb calls, TRBD1, cannot be checked with no DNA. Germline assignment: CDR1 DFQATT and CDR2 SNEGSKA (reference sequence). The CDR3 loop spans 13 amino acids. This chain's CDR3 is CSARPQGPNGYTF.

The chain employs TRBV19 and TRBJ1-4; the TCRdb call, TRBD1, lacks DNA for checking. The V gene's germline CDR1 is LNHDA and CDR2 SQIVND (reference sequence). The CDR3 is 20 amino acids. CDR3 residues: CASSIDRDRGLSRFGEKLFF.

The chain combines TRBV11-2 with TRBJ2-7; TCRdb reports TRBD1, a call that lacks DNA to check it against. This CDR3 is built from 15 residues. The V gene's germline CDR1 is SGHAT and CDR2 FQNNGV. CDR3 sequence: CASSLEGTVRIEQYF.

The J gene is TRBJ2-1, the V gene TRBV4-1; with no DNA, the TCRdb D assignment of TRBD1 cannot be verified. CDR1 is MGHRA and CDR2 is YSYEKL in the germline V gene. This CDR3 contains 16 residues. Here the CDR3 reads CASSDPRRGSYNEQFF.

The rearrangement joins TRBV7-8 to TRBJ2-7. The CDR3 has 13 amino acids. CDR1 is SGHVS and CDR2 is FQNEAQ in the germline V gene. CDR3 loop: CASSLRDLYEQYF.

The gene calls are TRBV4-1 and TRBJ2-2; there is no DNA to check the TCRdb D call of TRBD1. The CDR3 totals 14 residues. CDR1 and CDR2 from the germline V gene are MGHRA and YSYEKL. The chain's CDR3 is CASGTGGNTGELFF.

The chain uses TRBV5-4 and TRBJ2-5; TCRdb designates TRBD2, a call that cannot be tested without DNA. From germline, CDR1 is SGHNT and CDR2 YYREEE (reference sequence). The CDR3 is 17 residues long. CDR3 protein: CASSLVSGSPELETQYF.

This chain links TRBV7-6 with TRBJ1-1. The CDR3 totals 13 residues. The germline gives CDR1 SGHVS, CDR2 FNYEAQ. Here the CDR3 reads CASSLELKGEAFF.

The V call is TRBV20-1, the J call TRBJ1-5. The CDR3 is made up of 14 amino acids. The germline V gene has CDR1 DFQATT and CDR2 SNEGSKA (reference sequence). The CDR3 reads CSAASKTPNQPQHF.

V is TRBV12-3 or TRBV12-4 and J is TRBJ1-6. This CDR3 comprises 14 residues. The CDR3: CASSGVSYNSPLHF.

The rearrangement joins TRBV5-7 to TRBJ2-1. TRBV5-7 is labeled an ORF, and its function is uncertain. This CDR3 has 11 residues. The CDR3 reads CARSQYNEQFF.

The chain carries TRBV20-1 and TRBJ2-1; TCRdb selects TRBD2, and the lack of DNA leaves this call unchecked. The CDR3 contains 14 residues. CDR1 DFQATT and CDR2 SNEGSKA come from the germline V gene (reference sequence). The CDR3 sequence is CSAVAGGPDNEQFF.

The chain links TRBV18 to TRBJ1-6; TCRdb's assignment of TRBD1 cannot be checked, as there is no DNA. Germline values: CDR1 KGHSH, CDR2 LQKENI. The CDR3 is 15 residues long. This CDR3 is CASSPDRTENSPLHF.

This CDR3 reads CSARGIRGLDYEQYF. The chain has TRBV20-1 and TRBJ2-7; the TRBD1 assignment by TCRdb is unverifiable without DNA. Per the germline V gene, CDR1 is DFQATT and CDR2 is SNEGSKA (reference sequence). The CDR3 extends over 15 amino acids.

The rearrangement links TRBV11-2 to TRBJ2-2. This CDR3 comprises 18 residues. Germline CDR1 SGHAT, CDR2 FQNNGV. CDR3 sequence: CASSLDLNKIHATRELFF.

CDR3 protein: CASSLDYSSTGEKLFF. The V and J genes are TRBV5-1 and TRBJ1-4. The germline V gene encodes CDR1 SGHRS and CDR2 YFSETQ. This CDR3 comprises 16 residues.